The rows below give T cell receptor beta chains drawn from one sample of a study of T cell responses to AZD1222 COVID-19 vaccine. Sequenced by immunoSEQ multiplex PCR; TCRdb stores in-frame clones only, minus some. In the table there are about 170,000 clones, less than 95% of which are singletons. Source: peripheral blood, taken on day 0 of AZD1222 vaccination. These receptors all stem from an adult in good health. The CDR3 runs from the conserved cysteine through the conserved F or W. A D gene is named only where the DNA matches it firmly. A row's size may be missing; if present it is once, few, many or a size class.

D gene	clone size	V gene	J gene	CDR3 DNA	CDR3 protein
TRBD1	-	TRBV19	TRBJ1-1	TGTGCCAGTAGTTGGACAGGGGACACTGAAGCTTTCTTT	CASSWTGDTEAFF
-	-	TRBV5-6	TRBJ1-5	TGTGCCAGCAGCCTTCGTAGCAATCAGCCCCAGCATTTT	CASSLRSNQPQHF
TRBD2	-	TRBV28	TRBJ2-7	TGTGCCAGCAGTTTATGGGGGAGGGGCGAGCAGTACTTC	CASSLWGRGEQYF
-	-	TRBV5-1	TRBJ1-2	TGCGCCAGCAGCAAAACGGAGGGCTATGGCTACACCTTC	CASSKTEGYGYTF
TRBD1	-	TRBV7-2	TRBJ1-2	TGTGCCAGCAGCTGGAGACAGGGGGGCACAAACTATGGCTACACCTTC	CASSWRQGGTNYGYTF
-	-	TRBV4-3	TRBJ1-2	TGCGCCAGCAGCCAAGATTGGTCAGGGGGCTACACCTTC	CASSQDWSGGYTF
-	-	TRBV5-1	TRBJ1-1	TGCGCCAGCAGCTTGCAGACCATGAACACTGAAGCTTTCTTT	CASSLQTMNTEAFF
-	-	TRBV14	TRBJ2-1	TGTGCCAGCAGTCCTTCTATGGGCTCCTACAATGAGCAGTTCTTC	CASSPSMGSYNEQFF
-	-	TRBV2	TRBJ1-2	TGTGCCAGCAGTGAACAACGGGACTATGGCTACACCTTC	CASSEQRDYGYTF
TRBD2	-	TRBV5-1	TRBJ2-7	TGCGCCAGCAGCCCCGGACTAGCGGGGGGAATGGAGCAGTACTTC	CASSPGLAGGMEQYF
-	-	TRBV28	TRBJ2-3	TGTGCCAGCAGTTCCAGGGGCACAGATACGCAGTATTTT	CASSSRGTDTQYF
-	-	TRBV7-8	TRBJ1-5	TGTGCCAGCAGCTCTTCCTGGGATCGACTGGAGGAGCCCCAGCATTTT	CASSSSWDRLEEPQHF
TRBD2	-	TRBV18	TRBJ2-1	TGTGCCAGCTCACCAAGGGTAGCGGGAATATACAATGAGCAGTTCTTC	CASSPRVAGIYNEQFF
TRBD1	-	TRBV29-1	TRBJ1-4	TGCAGCGTTGGGGACAGGGAAAAACTGTTTTTT	CSVGDREKLFF
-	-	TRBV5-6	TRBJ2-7	TGTGCCAGCATCTCAATTACAGGGAACGAGCAGTACTTC	CASISITGNEQYF
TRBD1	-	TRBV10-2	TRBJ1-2	TGCGCCAGCAGTGAGTTTGCAGGGGGCGACTATGGCTACACCTTC	CASSEFAGGDYGYTF
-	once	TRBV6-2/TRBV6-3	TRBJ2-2	TGTGCCAGCAGTTCCCGGGACACCTACACCGGGGAGCTGTTTTTT	CASSSRDTYTGELFF
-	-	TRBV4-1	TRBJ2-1	TGCGCCAGCAGCCAAGAAGTCGGACGGACGGGTGAGCAGTTCTTC	CASSQEVGRTGEQFF
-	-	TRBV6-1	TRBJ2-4	TGTGCCAGCAGTGAATCGGGGTCTGGAGCCAAAAACATTCAGTACTTC	CASSESGSGAKNIQYF
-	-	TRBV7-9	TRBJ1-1	TGTGCCAGCAGCTTTTTTCCCAAGGAGACTGAAGCTTTCTTT	CASSFFPKETEAFF
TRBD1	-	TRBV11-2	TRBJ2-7	TGTGCCAGCAGCGCTGGGACAGCCTACGAGCAGTACTTC	CASSAGTAYEQYF
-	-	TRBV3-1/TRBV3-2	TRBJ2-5	TGTGCCAGCAGCCAAGATGTAGGAATGAGGTACCAAGAGACCCAGTACTTC	CASSQDVGMRYQETQYF
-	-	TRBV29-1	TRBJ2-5	TGCAGCGGGTTACACCCAAACCAAGAGACCCAGTACTTC	CSGLHPNQETQYF
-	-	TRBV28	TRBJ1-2	TGTGCCAGCACCCTCCAGGATAACTATGGCTACACCTTC	CASTLQDNYGYTF
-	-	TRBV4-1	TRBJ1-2	TGCGCCAGCAGCCAAGAAACGGGCTTTAACTATGGCTACACCTTC	CASSQETGFNYGYTF
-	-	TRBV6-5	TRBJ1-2	TGTGCCAGCAGTTACCGGGGGCGCGACTATGGCTACACCTTC	CASSYRGRDYGYTF
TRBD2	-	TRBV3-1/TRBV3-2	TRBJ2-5	TGTGCCAGCAGCCCGGGGCCCGGGAGGGAGACCCAGTACTTC	CASSPGPGRETQYF
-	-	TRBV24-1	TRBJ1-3	TGTGCCACCAGTGGCGGCAGCTCTGGAAACACCATATATTTT	CATSGGSSGNTIYF
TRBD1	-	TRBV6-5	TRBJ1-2	TGTGCCAGCAGCGACAGGGCGGTCTACACCTTC	CASSDRAVYTF
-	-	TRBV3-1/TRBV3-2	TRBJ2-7	TGTGCCAGCAGCCGTGTCGGGACTCCCCCCTACGAGCAGTACTTC	CASSRVGTPPYEQYF
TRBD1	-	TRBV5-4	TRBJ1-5	TGTGCCAGCAGCTTCCAGGGGGCAAAGCCCCAGCATTTT	CASSFQGAKPQHF
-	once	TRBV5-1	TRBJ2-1	TGCGCCAGCAGCCCCTGGACTGTAGGGGGAAATGAGCAGTTCTTC	CASSPWTVGGNEQFF
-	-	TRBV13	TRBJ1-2	TGTGCCAGCAGCCAGCCGGGAGGGGGCTATGGCTACACCTTC	CASSQPGGGYGYTF
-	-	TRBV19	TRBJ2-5	TGTGCCAGTAGCCCCACGGCCCGTGAGACCCAGTACTTC	CASSPTARETQYF
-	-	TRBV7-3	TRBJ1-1	TGTGCCAGCAGCTTGGAAGGCTGGGACACTGAAGCTTTCTTT	CASSLEGWDTEAFF